This passage covers 12 T cell receptor beta chains from one sample sequenced in a study of persistence of HIV-infected CD4 T cells. Stimulation used around 10 ug/mL lysate from CMV-infected fibroblasts. Responding CD4+ T cells were sorted by upregulation of both CD40 ligand and CD69. Antigens for these TCRs are unknown. The libraries were made with immunoSEQ version 4 in survey mode. Sequencing was performed with immunoSEQ multiplex PCR; in TCRdb, only in-frame clones are kept and a portion is missing. The sample has approximately 15,000 clones; roughly 70% are singletons. Source: CD4+ T cells sorted from PBMCs after 18-hour stimulation, taken from a patient who received antiretroviral therapy. The receptors stem from an adult man with HIV who was CMV-seropositive.

The chain links TRBV5-1 to TRBJ1-6; D is undetermined. The CDR3 totals 16 residues. Per germline, CDR1 SGHRS and CDR2 YFSETQ. The V end lost 3 bases, the J end lost 0 bases, and 10 bases lay between the germline ends. The CDR3 DNA follows: TGCGCCAGCAGCTCACTTCAGAGCTCCTATAATTCACCCCTCCACTTT. It translates to CASSSLQSSYNSPLHF.

The chain uses TRBV27 and TRBJ2-7; perhaps TRBD1 as D (5 bases). This CDR3 is built from 14 residues. V lost 3 bases and J lost 2, with 11 bases in between. CDR1 is MNHEY, CDR2 SMNVEV, per germline (reference sequence). DNA for the CDR3: TGTGCCAGCAGTTTTGATGCAGGGCCCTACGAGCAGTACTTC. It translates to CASSFDAGPYEQYF.

The V gene is TRBV20-1, the J gene TRBJ2-3; 7 bases are shared with TRBD2. The germline gives CDR1 DFQATT, CDR2 SNEGSKA (reference sequence). The CDR3 spans 11 residues. V dropped 3 bases and J dropped 6; count of bases not matched to a gene: 0. CDR3 coding DNA: TGCAGTGCTAGTAGCGGGGATACGCAGTATTTT. Its translation: CSASSGDTQYF.

In its sample, this clone was seen a few times. V and J are TRBV4-1 and TRBJ2-2; D is perhaps TRBD1 (6 bases). Trimming left V 3 bases short and J 3 bases short, with 14 bases between. Germline V gene sequence: CDR1 MGHRA, CDR2 YSYEKL. The CDR3 covers 16 residues. CDR3 coding DNA: TGCGCCAGCAGCCAGCGGCTGGGGGCCGACACCGGGGAGCTGTTTTTT. This translates into CASSQRLGADTGELFF.

This chain joins TRBV5-8 and TRBJ2-3, with 8 bases identical to TRBD2. CDR1 SGHTS and CDR2 YDEGEE come from the germline V gene. The CDR3 contains 14 residues. Unmatched junction bases numbered 15, after V lost 10 bases and J lost 8 bases. CDR3 sequence reads: CAQEGTSMYGTQYF. DNA for the CDR3: TGTGCCCAAGAGGGGACTAGTATGTACGGTACGCAGTATTTT. Looking up the rest from reference TRBV5-8 and TRBJ2-3 gives the full variable domain: EAGVTQSPTHLIKTRGQQATLRCSPISGHTSVYWYQQALGLGLQFLLWYDEGEERNRGNFPPRFSGRQFPNYSSELNVNALELEDSALYLCAQEGTSMYGTQYFGPGTRLTVL.

The chain employs TRBV7-9 and TRBJ2-1, with a tentative D call TRBD1 (9 bases). Germline CDR1 reads SEHNR; CDR2 reads FQNEAQ (reference sequence). CDR3 length equals 19 residues. Deletions cut 3 bases from V and 9 bases from J, with 30 bases between. The CDR3 sequence is CASSFPGTGTGGQHGEQFF. CDR3 coding DNA: TGTGCCAGCAGCTTCCCCGGGACAGGGACGGGGGGGCAGCACGGTGAGCAGTTCTTC.

In its sample, this clone was seen once. The chain has TRBV5-1 and TRBJ2-7; D is unclear. The CDR3 length is 13 residues. V was cut by 2 bases and J by 2 bases, with 8 bases left in between. CDR1 and CDR2 from the germline V gene are SGHRS and YFSETQ. CDR3 nucleotides: TGCGCCAGCAGCTTTGCAGCAGCCTACGAGCAGTACTTC. This encodes CASSFAAAYEQYF.

V usage is TRBV7-9 and J usage is TRBJ1-4; maybe TRBD1 (6 bases). This CDR3 has 17 residues. In germline, CDR1 is SEHNR, CDR2 FQNEAQ (reference sequence). Between the trimmed V and J ends, which lost 3 bases and 4 bases, there was a span of 18 bases. The DNA for the CDR3 is TGTGCCAGCAGCTTTCTATCTTTAGAGGGGGATAATGAAAAACTGTTTTTT. Translated: CASSFLSLEGDNEKLFF.

This rearrangement joins TRBV7-6 to TRBJ2-1, with D possibly being TRBD2 (7 bases). The CDR3 has 16 residues. The V and J ends lost 1 base and 2 bases respectively, with 12 bases between them. Per the germline V gene, CDR1 is SGHVS and CDR2 is FNYEAQ. CDR3 nucleotides: TGTGCCAGCAGCTTAGAGGGGGGGGCAGCCTACAATGAGCAGTTCTTC. Amino acids: CASSLEGGAAYNEQFF.

A few counts support this clone. The chain recombines TRBV27 with TRBJ1-5; D is perhaps TRBD1 (5 bases). From germline, CDR1 is MNHEY and CDR2 SMNVEV (reference sequence). V gave up 2 bases and J gave up 7 bases, with 15 bases separating them. This CDR3 contains 15 residues. CDR3 amino acids: CASSLRVGVGQPQHF. The CDR3, as DNA: TGTGCCAGCAGTTTACGTGTGGGGGTCGGGCAGCCCCAGCATTTT.

The rearrangement uses TRBV6-5 and TRBJ1-2, with D possibly being TRBD1 (5 bases). V gave up 0 bases and J gave up 8 bases, with 13 bases separating them. CDR1 and CDR2 (germline): MNHEY, SVGAGI. The CDR3 sequence is 14 residues long. The CDR3 bases are TGTGCCAGCAGTTACTCGGTCCAGGGAATCGGCTACACCTTC. Amino acids: CASSYSVQGIGYTF.

The genes are TRBV28 and TRBJ1-3; 7 bases agree with TRBD1. This CDR3 comprises 15 residues. Trimming cost V 5 bases and J 3 bases; bases outside gene matches: 7. Germline values: CDR1 MDHEN, CDR2 SYDVKM. CDR3 residues: CASSPGGGRGNTIYF. The CDR3 nucleotides read TGTGCCAGCAGTCCCGGAGGGGGCCGTGGAAACACCATATATTTT.